The clone carrying this T cell receptor beta chain was seen more than once but under ten times. The sample comes from a study of Ad26.COV2.S vaccination and SARS-CoV-2 variants. Profiling relied on immunoSEQ multiplex PCR, and the TCRdb table lists in-frame clones only, not all of them. The sample contains just under 250,000 clones, approximately 87% of which appear only once. Regarding treatment: approximately 18 received Ad26.COV2.S at low or high dose, single or two shots; about 5 received placebo; per-sample allocation not given. Sampling was done on day 63 after the first vaccine or placebo injection. There are 14 residues in the CDR3. The germline V gene encodes CDR1 MNHEY and CDR2 SVGAGI. Trimming at V came to 7 bases and at J to 5 bases, leaving 10 bases not matched to a gene.

The sequenced sample was peripheral blood, obtained in a trial of Ad26.COV2.S vaccine versus placebo. V and J are TRBV6-5 and TRBJ1-1; TRBD1 matches at 7 bases. The clonotype was recovered from a person aged 18-65 years who received the Ad26.COV2.S COVID-19 vaccine or a placebo. In nucleotides, the CDR3 is TGTGCCAGCAACAGACAGGGCTCCGGAACTGAAGCTTTCTTT. Translation gives CASNRQGSGTEAFF.